Sequencing of this T cell receptor beta chain was carried out in a study of T cell responses to AZD1222 COVID-19 vaccine. Across the whole study: Second doses were pooled across both intervals (about 4 or about 12 weeks). Study results and limitations: Females outnumbered males among donors, who were mostly white British; clonal diversity was possibly underestimated.

The V end was cut by 1 base, the J end by 2 bases, with 8 bases between. The CDR3 contains 14 residues. Germline V gene lookup returns CDR1 LGHDT and CDR2 YNNKEL (reference sequence). Libraries were prepared by immunoSEQ multiplex PCR; TCRdb keeps only in-frame clonotypes and omits some of them. The sample records roughly 120,000 clones, 70% to 85% being singletons. This clone was found a few times. The antigen remains undetermined. This receptor was identified in an adult in good health. The chain uses TRBV3-1 (or the pseudogene TRBV3-2) and TRBJ1-2, with unresolved D. The starting material was peripheral blood, obtained on day 0 of AZD1222 vaccination. CDR3 coding DNA: TGTGCCAGCAGCCAAGGGGGTCGCAACTATGGCTACACCTTC. Protein: CASSQGGRNYGYTF.